The clone carrying this TCR beta chain was picked up many times. The antigen is unknown. Arm-PCR of CDR3 regions with iRepertoire HTBI primers generated TCR beta libraries. TCRdb re-analysed the multiplex PCR reads in MiXCR, keeping a single row per CDR3 protein. The sample has fewer than 650,000 distinct CDR3 sequences, 16% seen once. The source of the sample is a study of regulatory T cells in long-lasting Graves disease. Specified time point: newly diagnosed GD, antithyroid drugs for less than 3 months. RNA isolated from PBMCs was used to make the TCR library. Germline V CDR1 and CDR2: KGHDR, SFDVKD. The CDR3 length is 16 residues. After removal of 3 bases from V and 1 base from J, the junction contained 5 bases not matched to a gene. Findings and caveats of the study: Accuracy may have suffered from the small sample size. Persistent disease exhibited a predilection for TRBV28, TRBJ1-2 and TRBJ2-5.

The same specimen was also included in a second study, on T cells in Graves' hyperthyroidism and ophthalmopathy. That paper states: Expanded thyroid clonotypes (above 0.001) were mostly also found in blood.

The clonotype comes from a woman aged 25-40 years with Graves disease. V usage is TRBV24-1 and J usage is TRBJ2-1; TRBD1 matches at 7 bases. The source was peripheral blood mononuclear cells (PBMCs), collected at new diagnosis, from a patient treated with antithyroid drugs. For the CDR3, the DNA is TGTGCCACCAGTGATGAGACAGGGCTATCCTACAATGAGCAGTTCTTC. This codes for CATSDETGLSYNEQFF.